Listed here are 6 T cell receptor beta chains from one sample, sequenced in a study of CD8+ T cells in alopecia areata. In each case, RNA was isolated and then reverse transcribed into cDNA as the sequencing template. TCRdb's copy holds only in-frame clones and misses some; the assay was immunoSEQ multiplex PCR. The table has under 65,000 clones, around 44% seen once. The sample consisted of NKG2D-low CD8+ T cells sorted from blood. Every receptor here comes from a human donor with alopecia areata.

The chain has TRBV7-6 and TRBJ1-5, with D possibly being TRBD1 (5 bases). The CDR3 consists of 16 residues. Trimming took off 0 bases at V and 4 bases at J, with 13 bases between the two ends. Germline V gives CDR1 SGHVS, CDR2 FNYEAQ. CDR3 residues: CASSLAPGRMNQPQHF. The CDR3 DNA reads TGTGCCAGCAGCTTAGCTCCGGGACGGATGAATCAGCCCCAGCATTTT.

The V gene is TRBV7-9, the J gene TRBJ2-7, with 11 bases lining up with TRBD1. This CDR3 is 16 amino acids long. The germline V gene encodes CDR1 SEHNR and CDR2 FQNEAQ (reference sequence). V lost 5 bases, J lost 0 bases, and 6 bases stayed unmatched. CDR3 nucleotide sequence: TGTGCCAGCAGCAAACGGACAGGGGGCAGCTCCTACGAGCAGTACTTC. It encodes CASSKRTGGSSYEQYF.

About this clone itself: Additional DNA sequences in this sample encode the identical CDR3. The chain joins TRBV19 to TRBJ1-1, with TRBD1 as a possible D gene (5 bases). CDR3 length: 12 amino acids. Germline V gene lookup returns CDR1 LNHDA and CDR2 SQIVND (reference sequence). The V end was cut by 3 bases, the J end by 6 bases, with 8 bases between. The CDR3 is CASSIGAAEAFF. The CDR3 bases are TGTGCCAGTAGTATTGGGGCCGCTGAAGCTTTCTTT.

V gene TRBV29-1 combines with J gene TRBJ2-7; D gene ambiguous. Germline assignment: CDR1 SQVTM and CDR2 ANQGSEA. The CDR3 contains 13 residues. V gave up 5 bases and J gave up 2 bases, with 13 bases separating them. The CDR3 nucleotides are TGCAGCGTTCTGGGCAGGTCCGCCTACGAGCAGTACTTC. This sequence encodes CSVLGRSAYEQYF.

This clone occurred a few times. The chain combines TRBV4-3 with TRBJ2-1; D possibly corresponds to TRBD1 (6 bases). Trimming removed 0 bases at V and 0 bases at J, with 12 bases between. CDR3 size: 17 residues. The germline gives CDR1 LGHNA, CDR2 YSLEER. This CDR3 is CASSQELGANSYNEQFF. The CDR3, as DNA: TGCGCCAGCAGCCAAGAATTGGGGGCGAACTCCTACAATGAGCAGTTCTTC.

This rearrangement joins TRBV5-6 to TRBJ2-3; D call uncertain. Germline V lookup: CDR1 SGHDT, CDR2 YYEEEE. V lost 0 bases and J 6 bases, leaving 8 bases between the germline ends. The CDR3 extends over 13 amino acids. CDR3 residues: CASSLGSRDTQYF. The CDR3 region has the DNA TGTGCCAGCAGCTTGGGCTCCCGGGATACGCAGTATTTT.